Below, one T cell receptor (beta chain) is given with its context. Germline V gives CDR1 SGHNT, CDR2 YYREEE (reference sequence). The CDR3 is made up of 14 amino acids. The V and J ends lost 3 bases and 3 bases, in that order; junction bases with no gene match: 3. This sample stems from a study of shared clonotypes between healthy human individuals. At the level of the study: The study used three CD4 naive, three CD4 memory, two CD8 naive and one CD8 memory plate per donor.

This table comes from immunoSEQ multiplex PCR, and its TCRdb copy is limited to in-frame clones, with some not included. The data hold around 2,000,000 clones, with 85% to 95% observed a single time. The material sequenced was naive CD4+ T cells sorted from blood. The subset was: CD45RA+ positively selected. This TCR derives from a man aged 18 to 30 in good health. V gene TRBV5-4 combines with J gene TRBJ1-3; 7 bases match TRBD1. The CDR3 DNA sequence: TGTGCCAGCAGCTCGGGGACAGATGGAAACACCATATATTTT. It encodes CASSSGTDGNTIYF.